The subject of this entry is one TCR beta chain. Produced via immunoSEQ multiplex PCR; TCRdb's table is partial and in-frame only. Of around 190,000 clones listed, 86% were seen once; the top ten hold 4.5% to 6.5%. The germline V gene encodes CDR1 SQVTM and CDR2 ANQGSEA. CDR3 size: 14 residues. V shed 3 bases and J 3 bases; nucleotides not matched to a gene: 2. The sample belongs to a study of blood T cell repertoires in COVID-19. The chain has TRBV29-1 and TRBJ2-7; 13 bases align to TRBD2. This TCR came from a man aged 35 to 55 with acute COVID-19. Material for sequencing was PBMCs or T cells enriched from blood (not recorded which). The CDR3 DNA reads as TGCAGCGTTGATGGACTAGCGGGAGACTACGAGCAGTACTTC. This gives the protein CSVDGLAGDYEQYF.